This T cell receptor beta chain was captured in a study of blood T cell repertoires in COVID-19. Study information: The origin of the acute and convalescent COVID-19 samples was the United States, Italy and Spain. From T cells, B-cell-depleted T cells, or PBMCs came the material, which was cDNA or gDNA.

The CDR3 runs 15 residues. Germline CDR1 MNHEY, CDR2 SMNVEV (reference sequence). With V trimmed by 6 bases and J by 4 bases, 7 bases remained unmatched. Per the study methods: Reference gene primer amplification in the assay estimated nucleated cell counts. Measured with immunoSEQ multiplex PCR; TCRdb has only the in-frame clones, and not every one. That table is the source of V, J and clone size, and D and trimming were worked out from the DNA. The profile shows fewer than 250,000 clones, approximately 86% of them singletons. The chain recombines TRBV27 with TRBJ2-3; 10 bases line up with TRBD1. The sequencing input was peripheral blood. This TCR came from a woman in her sixties or seventies with active or convalescent COVID-19. CDR3: CASRRTGGPSDTQYF. The CDR3 DNA follows: TGTGCCAGCAGAAGGACAGGGGGGCCCTCAGATACGCAGTATTTT.